The text below deals with one T cell receptor (beta chain). Its binding antigen is unknown. Base qualities are missing; no much larger clone stands one base away. This sample was included in a study of blood T cell repertoires in COVID-19 (dated by TCRdb to between 2020 and 2021). Concerning the study at large: Samples from collaborators originated in the United States, Italy and Spain and spanned both the acute and convalescent phases of COVID-19. The samples were drawn from two sources: the first 160 participants of the ongoing ImmuneRACE study, and about 1,300 subjects contributed by 6 global collaborators. Subjects who had been exposed to COVID-19, were actively infected with it, or had recovered from it provided the deeply sampled blood TCRbeta repertoires that made up the dataset. The prospective study material was composed of cDNA or gDNA derived from T cells, B-cell-depleted T cells, or PBMCs. Where available, HLA class I and class II types were taken from metadata supplied by the sample provider and were not determined by assay-based typing. A freely available public database, intended as a resource for researchers studying the immune response to SARS-CoV-2, is where the repertoires were released. Nearly every sample came with metadata listing a de-identified subject ID, COVID-19 status, age in years and sex.

TCRbeta CDR3 regions were amplified from genomic DNA using the immunoSEQ Assay, a bias-controlled multiplex PCR. In the paper's pipeline: Nucleated cell counts per sample were estimated from amplification of reference gene primers within the assay. Sequence reads were collapsed and filtered to measure the absolute abundance of every unique TCRbeta CDR3 rearrangement. For each sample, productive Simpson clonality was calculated as the square root of Simpson's diversity index over productive rearrangements. TCRdb took over this immuneACCESS table, retaining in-frame rearrangements with V and J assigned. Such tables are incomplete; in checked studies, under half of the missing clones stem from an unresolved V gene, and the remainder is unexplained. For V, J and clone size, that table is used; D and trimming come from the DNA. The sample table records fewer than 35,000 clones; about nine tenths of these occur just once. Roughly 3.8% of the sample belongs to the ten largest clones.

Each collaborating institution followed its own protocols to collect whole blood in K2EDTA tubes. For TCRbeta analysis, collaborator samples were shipped as frozen whole blood, as isolated PBMCs, or as DNA extracted from either sample type. Reading from cysteine to phenylalanine, the CDR3 counts 15 amino acids. Only the CDR3 region is kept as DNA, spanning 45 bases read in frame from base 1. V is pared back by 2 bases and J by 7 bases, with 14 bases lying between the germline termini. The germline V gene yields MNHEY for CDR1 and SVGAGI for CDR2. Results the study describes overall, beyond this receptor: The amount of clinical and demographic metadata varied by source and participant and was provided uncurated.

The clonotype was recovered from a man in his 60s with acute or convalescent COVID-19. The sequenced sample consisted of peripheral blood. The chain is encoded by TRBV6-5 joined to TRBJ1-4; TRBD1 is perhaps the D gene, given 6 matching bases. The nucleotide sequence reads as follows: TGTGCCAGCAGTTACCAGGGGAGACTGGGTGAAAAACTGTTTTTT. The resulting protein is CASSYQGRLGEKLFF.